The 9 T cell receptor beta chains listed next were all sequenced from one sample in a study of blood T cell repertoires in COVID-19. Assay used: immunoSEQ multiplex PCR; TCRdb lists only in-frame clones, some missing. The data contain more than 300,000 clones, nearly 90% of them singletons. The sequenced sample consisted of peripheral blood. The receptors come from a woman between 40 and 50 years old with COVID-19, enrolled during active disease.

The V and J genes are TRBV7-9 and TRBJ2-3; the D gene is possibly TRBD2 (5 bases). The CDR3 contains 13 residues. In germline, CDR1 is SEHNR, CDR2 FQNEAQ (reference sequence). V was cut by 7 bases and J by 2 bases, with 10 bases left in between. DNA for the CDR3: TGTGCCAGCACGCAACGGGACACAGATACGCAGTATTTT. Protein sequence: CASTQRDTDTQYF.

This sequence joins TRBV29-1 and TRBJ1-5; 9 positions agree with TRBD1. There are 14 residues in the CDR3. Trimming removed 4 bases from V and 4 bases from J; junction bases left unmatched: 5. Looked up from germline, CDR1 is SQVTM and CDR2 is ANQGSEA. This CDR3 is CSVVKGTGNQPQHF. The CDR3 DNA follows: TGCAGCGTTGTGAAAGGGACAGGGAATCAGCCCCAGCATTTT.

The chain joins TRBV5-1 to TRBJ1-1, with TRBD1 identical over 8 bases. The CDR3 has 17 residues. Germline V gene sequence: CDR1 SGHRS, CDR2 YFSETQ. After removal of 0 bases from V and 5 bases from J, the junction contained 12 bases not matched to a gene. This CDR3 reads CASSLGDRRTVVTEAFF. In DNA form, the CDR3 reads TGCGCCAGCAGCTTGGGGGACAGGAGAACGGTGGTTACTGAAGCTTTCTTT.

This CDR3 reads CSVHRDMNTEAFF. Here the CDR3 DNA reads TGCAGCGTGCACCGGGACATGAACACTGAAGCTTTCTTT. The chain recombines TRBV29-1 with TRBJ1-1, with D possibly TRBD1 on 6 matching bases. The V end was cut by 6 bases, the J end by 0 bases, with 11 bases between. Per germline, CDR1 SQVTM and CDR2 ANQGSEA. CDR3 length equals 13 residues.

The V call is TRBV7-8, the J call TRBJ1-6, with 10 bases fitting TRBD1. Germline-derived CDR1 and CDR2 are SGHVS and FQNEAQ. Germline trimming cut 5 bases from V and 7 bases from J; bases unmatched to any gene: 2. This CDR3 comprises 14 residues. The CDR3 nucleotides read TGTGCCAGCAGCCGGGACAGGGGCAATTCACCCCTCCACTTT. Translated, it gives CASSRDRGNSPLHF.

The chain's CDR3 is CASSGPEGARGEAFF. Here the CDR3 DNA reads TGCGCCAGCAGCGGCCCTGAGGGGGCGAGAGGTGAAGCTTTCTTT. The chain uses TRBV5-1 and TRBJ1-1, with TRBD1 matching over 7 bases. The J segment lost 7 bases and the V segment lost 4 bases, leaving 13 bases of the junction unmatched. This CDR3 has 15 residues. Germline assignment: CDR1 SGHRS and CDR2 YFSETQ.

V is TRBV7-9 and J is TRBJ2-3; no clear D. CDR3 length: 12 residues. Germline CDR1 and CDR2: SEHNR and FQNEAQ (reference sequence). V dropped 5 bases and J dropped 5 bases, with 8 bases sitting between them. This chain's CDR3 is CASSPTGDTQYF. Written as DNA, the CDR3 is TGTGCCAGCAGCCCCACGGGAGATACGCAGTATTTT.

This clone has just one count. The CDR3 is CASSLLGGSYGYTF. The CDR3 bases are TGCGCCAGCAGCTTGTTGGGTGGGAGCTATGGCTACACCTTC. The rearrangement joins TRBV5-1 to TRBJ1-2; unclear D gene. Trimming took off 1 base at V and 4 bases at J, with 11 bases between the two ends. Germline V gene sequence: CDR1 SGHRS, CDR2 YFSETQ. The CDR3 sequence is 14 residues long. The whole variable domain, remainder taken from reference TRBV5-1 and TRBJ1-2, is KAGVTQTPRYLIKTRGQQVTLSCSPISGHRSVSWYQQTPGQGLQFLFEYFSETQRNKGNFPGRFSGRQFSNSRSEMNVSTLELGDSALYLCASSLLGGSYGYTFGSGTRLTVV.

The chain uses TRBV28 and TRBJ1-1, with D possibly matching TRBD1 (6 bases). V was cut by 5 bases and J by 5 bases, with 12 bases left in between. The CDR3 runs to 13 residues. Germline V gives CDR1 MDHEN, CDR2 SYDVKM. The CDR3 reads CASSPQGRTEAFF. In DNA, the CDR3 is TGTGCCAGCAGTCCACAGGGTCGGACTGAAGCTTTCTTT.